These 32 T cell receptor beta chains were sequenced from one sample in a study of post-analysis software for immune sequencing data. Study-wide points: Included in a set of a handful of TRBV segments more frequent in patients than controls were TRBV5-6, TRBV5-1 and TRBV20-1.

These TCRs are of unknown antigen specificity. cDNA libraries of TCR beta carried unique molecular identifiers. TCRdb analysed the PCR reads with MiXCR anew, one entry per CDR3 protein. The sample carries over 300,000 distinct CDR3 sequences, around a third recorded once. Sample: blood. All receptors come from a girl aged 10 to 17 with multiple sclerosis.

The chain has TRBV12-3 or TRBV12-4 and TRBJ1-3; unclear D gene. There are 13 residues in the CDR3. V lost 6 bases and J lost 0, with 6 bases in between. The CDR3: CASSRYSGNTIYF. CDR3 nucleotide sequence: TGTGCCAGCAGCAGATACTCTGGAAACACCATATATTTT.

This clonotype was seen a few times. Mismatch with germline at one junction end may stem from a read error. This chain connects TRBV6-4 to TRBJ1-6; D is uncertain. The CDR3 consists of 14 residues. Germline assignment: CDR1 MRHNA and CDR2 SNTAGT. In DNA, the CDR3 is TGTGCCATCAGTGACCATTGGGATAATTCACCCCTCCACTTT. This encodes CAISDHWDNSPLHF.

A few counts support this clonotype. V and J are TRBV12-3 or TRBV12-4 and TRBJ1-2; TRBD1 matches 7 bases. Trimming at V came to 6 bases and at J to 4 bases, leaving 5 bases not matched to a gene. The CDR3 is 13 amino acids. CDR3 sequence (DNA): TGTGCCAGCAGCCCGGGACAGTCCTATGGCTACACCTTC. This codes for CASSPGQSYGYTF.

V usage is TRBV18 and J usage is TRBJ2-1, with D possibly being TRBD1 (6 bases). Per germline, CDR1 KGHSH and CDR2 LQKENI. The CDR3 loop spans 15 amino acids. Trimming stripped 3 bases from V and 2 bases from J, with 11 bases between. The chain's CDR3 is CASSPTDRAYNEQFF. The CDR3 DNA follows: TGTGCCAGCTCACCGACGGACAGAGCCTACAATGAGCAGTTCTTC.

The genes are TRBV7-9 and TRBJ2-4, with 8 bases fitting TRBD1. With the DNA end fitting TRBJ2-7 better, the J assignment may be wrong. CDR3 size: 14 residues. Per germline, CDR1 SEHNR and CDR2 FQNEAQ (reference sequence). CDR3 DNA sequence: TGTGCCAGCAGCTCCCTGGACAGGGCCTACGAGCAGTACTTC. Translated: CASSSLDRAYEQYF.

The gene calls are TRBV5-1 and TRBJ2-1; D is possibly TRBD2 (7 bases). CDR1 and CDR2 from the germline V gene are SGHRS and YFSETQ. The CDR3 length is 15 residues. Trimming took 5 bases from V and 2 from J, leaving 14 bases between them. The CDR3 loop is CASRKGGDAYNEQFF. The CDR3 DNA reads TGCGCCAGCAGGAAAGGGGGGGACGCCTACAATGAGCAGTTCTTC.

V is TRBV29-1 and J is TRBJ2-3; 10 nucleotides agree with TRBD2. Germline V CDR1 and CDR2: SQVTM, ANQGSEA. V gave up 8 bases and J gave up 0 bases; unmatched junction bases: 5. The length of the CDR3 is 14 residues. CDR3 in DNA: TGCAGCCTAGCGGGGGCCACTAGCACAGATACGCAGTATTTT. Its translation is CSLAGATSTDTQYF.

This clonotype has ten or more counts. The V gene is TRBV12-3 or TRBV12-4, the J gene TRBJ2-1; no clear D gene. This CDR3 comprises 14 residues. Trimming removed 3 bases at V and 0 bases at J, with 6 bases between. CDR3 DNA sequence: TGTGCCAGCAGTTTCTCACACTCCTACAATGAGCAGTTCTTC. Translation gives CASSFSHSYNEQFF.

The chain uses TRBV5-1 and TRBJ1-1; TRBD1 might be the D (5 bases). This CDR3 is 15 amino acids long. Germline CDR1 reads SGHRS; CDR2 reads YFSETQ. The V and J ends lost 2 bases and 2 bases respectively, with 13 bases between them. The CDR3 region is CASSLAGTANTEAFF. CDR3 nucleotides: TGCGCCAGCAGCTTAGCCGGGACGGCTAACACTGAAGCTTTCTTT.

The V call is TRBV5-8, the J call TRBJ2-5; 9 bases line up with TRBD1. The ends lost 5 bases at V and 4 bases at J; junction bases unmatched: 9. Germline assignment: CDR1 SGHTS and CDR2 YDEGEE. The CDR3 totals 15 residues. The chain's CDR3 is CASRMWGQGGETQYF. The CDR3 nucleotides read TGTGCCAGCAGAATGTGGGGACAGGGCGGAGAGACCCAGTACTTC.

The chain has TRBV20-1 and TRBJ1-1; D gene unclear. Germline V gene data show CDR1 as DFQATT and CDR2 as SNEGSKA (reference sequence). This CDR3 comprises 13 residues. The germline V and J ends were trimmed by 3 bases and 1 base, with 9 bases remaining between them. The CDR3 sequence is CSASAKGNTEAFF. DNA for the CDR3: TGCAGTGCTAGTGCAAAGGGGAACACTGAAGCTTTCTTT.

This sequence joins TRBV11-2 and TRBJ1-2; unclear D gene. The length of the CDR3 is 14 residues. Germline values: CDR1 SGHAT, CDR2 FQNNGV. The V end lost 3 bases, the J end lost 4 bases, and 12 bases lay between the germline ends. The CDR3 region has the DNA TGTGCCAGCAGCTTGGGAGCCAGTACCTATGGCTACACCTTC. Protein sequence: CASSLGASTYGYTF.

The chain is built from TRBV20-1 and TRBJ2-5, with D hard to call. TRBJ2-7 explains the end of the DNA better; the J call may be wrong. This CDR3 has 11 amino acids. Germline CDR1 and CDR2: DFQATT and SNEGSKA (reference sequence). The CDR3 loop is CSVAPSYEQYF. The CDR3 nucleotides are TGCAGTGTAGCCCCTAGCTACGAGCAGTACTTC.

This clonotype was counted between two and nine times. This chain joins TRBV4-2 and TRBJ2-7; 7 bases match TRBD2. V gave up 5 bases and J gave up 0 bases; unmatched junction bases: 7. CDR3 length equals 15 residues. Germline CDR1 LGHNA, CDR2 YNFKEQ. The CDR3 here is CASSTRGGGSYEQYF. The CDR3 coding sequence is TGTGCCAGCAGCACCCGAGGCGGGGGCTCCTACGAGCAGTACTTC.

V gene TRBV12-3 or TRBV12-4 combines with J gene TRBJ2-1, with a weak D call TRBD2 (5 bases). The V end was cut by 6 bases, the J end by 6 bases, with 12 bases between. The length of the CDR3 is 13 residues. The CDR3 bases are TGTGCCAGCAGGGGCACTAGAAGCAATGAGCAGTTCTTC. Encoded protein: CASRGTRSNEQFF.

This chain connects TRBV12-3 or TRBV12-4 to TRBJ2-5, with 14 bases identical to TRBD2. V was pared by 3 bases and J by 1 base, with 4 bases of the junction left unmatched. CDR3 length: 17 amino acids. The DNA of the CDR3 is TGTGCCAGCAGTTTTCCAGGGACTAGCGGGGGCCAAGAGACCCAGTACTTC. It specifies CASSFPGTSGGQETQYF.

J is TRBJ2-1 and V is TRBV20-1, with D tentatively TRBD2 (7 bases). The V gene's germline CDR1 is DFQATT and CDR2 SNEGSKA (reference sequence). V was trimmed by 4 bases and J by 0 bases, leaving 16 bases between them. The CDR3 consists of 16 residues. The CDR3 sequence: CSATLRGGPSYNEQFF. The CDR3, as DNA: TGCAGTGCTACCCTCCGCGGGGGCCCCTCCTACAATGAGCAGTTCTTC.

This clonotype was counted ten times or more. The genes are TRBV4-1 and TRBJ2-1; TRBD2 is a possible D gene (5 bases). This CDR3 region has 15 residues. Trimming removed 0 bases from V and 6 bases from J, with 12 bases in between. Germline CDR1 is MGHRA and CDR2 is YSYEKL. The chain's CDR3 is CASSQESGLGNEQFF. CDR3 sequence (DNA): TGCGCCAGCAGCCAAGAGTCGGGGTTAGGCAATGAGCAGTTCTTC.

The chain recombines TRBV20-1 with TRBJ1-5; D gene ambiguous. V lost 3 bases to trimming and J lost 4 bases, with 13 bases between them. Germline-derived CDR1 and CDR2 are DFQATT and SNEGSKA (reference sequence). This CDR3 region has 14 residues. CDR3 region: CSARKWEENQPQHF. For the CDR3, the DNA is TGCAGTGCTAGGAAGTGGGAAGAAAATCAGCCCCAGCATTTT.

The gene calls are TRBV12-3 or TRBV12-4 and TRBJ2-1, with 8 bases identical to TRBD1. The CDR3 loop spans 15 amino acids. The trim removed 7 bases at V and 3 bases at J, leaving 8 bases unmatched. The CDR3 DNA sequence: TGTGCCAGCACCAAGCAGGGACAGGTCTACAATGAGCAGTTCTTC. Translating it yields CASTKQGQVYNEQFF.

This clonotype was seen repeatedly, ten times or more. CDR3 region: CASSPAVSGSGYTF. The CDR3 DNA reads as TGTGCCAGCAGCCCCGCTGTTTCCGGGAGTGGCTACACCTTC. The chain links TRBV7-2 to TRBJ1-2; no definite D call. Trimming pared 5 bases from V and 7 bases from J, leaving 17 bases between. Germline V lookup: CDR1 SGHTA, CDR2 FQGNSA. This CDR3 contains 14 residues.

V and J are TRBV6-5 and TRBJ1-2; 11 nucleotides agree with TRBD1. In germline, CDR1 is MNHEY, CDR2 SVGAGI. CDR3 length: 17 amino acids. The junction had 13 bases not matched to a gene; V was cut back by 5 bases and J by 5 bases. CDR3 nucleotides: TGTGCCAGCAGTCACGAATCTTCGGGACAGGGGGTATATGGCTACACCTTC. Encoded protein: CASSHESSGQGVYGYTF.

This clonotype has a handful of counts. V is TRBV4-1 and J is TRBJ2-1; the D is unclear. Germline assignment: CDR1 MGHRA and CDR2 YSYEKL. The CDR3 length is 15 residues. Deletions cut 3 bases from V and 2 bases from J, with 11 bases between. The CDR3, as DNA: TGCGCCAGCAGCCATGATGGGAAGGCCTACAATGAGCAGTTCTTC. It encodes CASSHDGKAYNEQFF.

The chain is built from TRBV15 and TRBJ2-4; 9 nucleotides agree with TRBD2. The DNA end is more similar to TRBJ2-7, so the J call may be wrong. Germline V gene lookup returns CDR1 LNHNV and CDR2 YYDKDF (reference sequence). The CDR3 is 16 amino acids. The CDR3 loop reads CATSSRPGLAPIEQYF. The DNA for the CDR3 is TGTGCCACCAGCAGCAGGCCGGGACTAGCTCCGATCGAGCAGTACTTC.

The sample holds a few counts of this clonotype. Here the CDR3 DNA reads TGCGCCAGCAGCTTCGAAGGAGACGAGACCCAGTACTTC. This sequence encodes CASSFEGDETQYF. V usage is TRBV5-1 and J usage is TRBJ2-7, with unresolved D. The end of the DNA fits TRBJ2-5 better, so the J call may be wrong. Germline V gene lookup returns CDR1 SGHRS and CDR2 YFSETQ. This CDR3 is 13 amino acids long.

This clonotype was seen at least ten times. The chain combines TRBV6-5 with TRBJ2-7, with a tentative D call TRBD1 (7 bases). The V gene's germline CDR1 is MNHEY and CDR2 SVGAGI. The CDR3 is 16 residues long. V gave up 0 bases and J gave up 5 bases, with 17 bases separating them. CDR3 DNA sequence: TGTGCCAGCAGTTACTCCTGGGCAGGGGGGAGGAACGAGCAGTACTTC. As protein: CASSYSWAGGRNEQYF.

The chain recombines TRBV7-9 with TRBJ1-1, with D possibly matching TRBD1 (5 bases). This CDR3 is built from 12 residues. Germline loops: CDR1 SEHNR, CDR2 FQNEAQ (reference sequence). Trimming stripped 7 bases from V and 4 bases from J, with 10 bases between. CDR3 protein: CASNLGRTEAFF. CDR3 nucleotide sequence: TGTGCCAGCAATTTGGGGCGCACTGAAGCTTTCTTT.

The chain has TRBV4-3 and TRBJ1-2; the D is unclear. CDR3 size: 12 residues. The ends were cut back, 0 bases at V and 8 bases at J, with 7 bases in the middle. Germline-derived CDR1 and CDR2 are LGHNA and YSLEER. CDR3 sequence reads: CASSQEFGGYTF. The CDR3 nucleotides are TGCGCCAGCAGCCAAGAATTTGGCGGCTACACCTTC.

This clonotype was seen more than once but under ten times. CDR3 DNA sequence: TGCAGCGTTGAAGACCCTAAGGGGGAGACCCAGTACTTC. It is translated as CSVEDPKGETQYF. The rearrangement links TRBV29-1 to TRBJ2-5; tentatively, D is TRBD1 (5 bases). Trimming cost V 0 bases and J 5 bases, with 10 bases left between them. This CDR3 has 13 amino acids. Germline CDR1 and CDR2: SQVTM and ANQGSEA.

This chain connects TRBV5-1 to TRBJ1-2; TRBD1 matches at 9 bases. This CDR3 region has 17 residues. The germline V gene has CDR1 SGHRS and CDR2 YFSETQ. The V gene end was trimmed by 2 bases and the J gene end by 1 base; junction bases not matched to a gene: 9. CDR3 amino acids: CASSFLGQGISNYGYTF. The CDR3 DNA sequence: TGCGCCAGCAGCTTTCTTGGACAGGGGATAAGTAACTATGGCTACACCTTC.

This clonotype was recorded a few times. The chain carries TRBV27 and TRBJ2-3, with 9 positions matching TRBD2. Germline V gene sequence: CDR1 MNHEY, CDR2 SMNVEV (reference sequence). This CDR3 is 16 amino acids long. After removal of 2 bases from V and 12 bases from J, the junction contained 15 bases not matched to a gene. The CDR3 bases are TGTGCCAGCAGTTTACGGCTAGCGGGGCCCCCAACGAAACAGTATTTT. This translates into CASSLRLAGPPTKQYF.

This clonotype has more than one count but fewer than ten. This rearrangement joins TRBV14 to TRBJ2-3, with no clear D. Germline CDR1 reads SGHDN; CDR2 reads FVKESK. V shed 0 bases and J shed 7 bases, with 14 bases lying between them. CDR3 size: 15 residues. The CDR3 nucleotides read TGTGCCAGCAGCCAAGACGCGGTATACCCATATACGCAGTATTTT. Encoded protein: CASSQDAVYPYTQYF.